Presented here are 7 T cell receptor beta chains from one specimen sequenced in a study of beta chain features in type 1 diabetes listed by TCRdb under 2018. Broad study findings and their caveats: A moderate but significant shortening of TCRB CDR3 length was observed in type 1 diabetes patients in all four CD4+ subsets.

Their cognate antigens are unknown. Libraries were built with the immunoSEQ multiplex PCR assay. The entire isolated RNA was reverse transcribed using the High Capacity cDNA Reverse Transcription Kit, and thus expressed TCRB transcripts were sequenced. What TCRdb holds here is the immuneACCESS table cut down to in-frame rearrangements. Part of the clones is not present; checked against another copy, under half of the missing clones reflect an unresolved V gene, and the others are unexplained. Recorded for this sample are about 300,000 clones; approximately 13% of them occurred a single time. Roughly 0.015% of the sample goes to the ten largest clones. The sequenced material came from naive CD4+ T cells from blood. Taken with the paper, the label for cell subset or site translates to: true naive CD4+ T cells. These receptors were obtained from a woman aged 18 to 35 with type 1 diabetes.

V gene TRBV7-9 combines with J gene TRBJ2-7; 9 nucleotides agree with TRBD2. The germline V gene has CDR1 SEHNR and CDR2 FQNEAQ (reference sequence). V lost 5 bases to trimming and J lost 2 bases; unmatched junction nucleotides: 10. The CDR3 runs 16 residues. For the CDR3, the DNA is TGTGCCAGCAGCCAGCGGGGGGCAGGGCGAGCCTACGAGCAGTACTTC. It encodes CASSQRGAGRAYEQYF. Full variable domain (outside the CDR3, taken from reference TRBV7-9 and TRBJ2-7): DTGVSQNPRHKITKRGQNVTFRCDPISEHNRLYWYRQTLGQGPEFLTYFQNEAQLEKSRLLSDRFSAERPKGSFSTLEIQRTEQGDSAMYLCASSQRGAGRAYEQYFGPGTRLTVT.

The chain has TRBV18 and TRBJ2-2; TRBD1 might be the D (5 bases). Trimming pared 1 base from V and 1 base from J, leaving 10 bases between. CDR3 length: 16 residues. Germline loops: CDR1 KGHSH, CDR2 LQKENI. CDR3 DNA sequence: TGTGCCAGCTCACCACAGTCAGGACAGAACACCGGGGAGCTGTTTTTT. Its translation is CASSPQSGQNTGELFF.

This chain links TRBV19 with TRBJ1-2, with D possibly TRBD1 on 6 matching bases. V lost 5 bases and J 8 bases, leaving 24 bases between the germline ends. The V gene's germline CDR1 is LNHDA and CDR2 SQIVND (reference sequence). The CDR3 consists of 16 residues. CDR3 in amino acids: CASSRPGAEGTLGYTF. In DNA, the CDR3 is TGTGCCAGTAGTCGGCCAGGGGCTGAGGGAACTCTCGGCTACACCTTC.

This clone was counted between two and nine times. This chain joins TRBV9 and TRBJ2-5; D gene uncertain. Trimming took off 0 bases at V and 2 bases at J, with 8 bases between the two ends. The germline gives CDR1 SGDLS, CDR2 YYNGEE. The CDR3 covers 14 residues. CDR3 sequence reads: CASSVGQIQETQYF. CDR3 nucleotides: TGTGCCAGCAGCGTAGGCCAGATTCAAGAGACCCAGTACTTC.

This clone was counted only a few times. The chain carries TRBV10-1 and TRBJ2-7, with 8 bases aligning to TRBD2. The CDR3 sequence is 15 residues long. Germline CDR1 and CDR2: WNHNN and SYGVQD (reference sequence). J lost 0 bases, V lost 4 bases, and 5 bases had no gene match. The chain's CDR3 is CASSGGSGNSYEQYF. CDR3 nucleotide sequence: TGCGCCAGCAGTGGAGGTAGCGGGAACTCCTACGAGCAGTACTTC.

The chain employs TRBV6-4 and TRBJ1-2; TRBD1 aligns across 7 bases. The trim removed 5 bases at V and 4 bases at J, leaving 4 bases unmatched. The CDR3 consists of 13 residues. Germline V gene sequence: CDR1 MRHNA, CDR2 SNTAGT. The CDR3 DNA follows: TGTGCCAGCAGTCCGACAGGGACCTATGGCTACACCTTC. It encodes CASSPTGTYGYTF.

V usage is TRBV7-9 and J usage is TRBJ2-7, with 7 bases aligning to TRBD2. The CDR3 sequence is 13 residues long. V gave up 1 base and J gave up 6 bases; unmatched junction bases: 3. Germline lookup yields CDR1 SEHNR and CDR2 FQNEAQ (reference sequence). CDR3 sequence (DNA): TGTGCCAGCAGCTTAGATGGGAGGGGCGAGCAGTACGTC. Amino acids: CASSLDGRGEQYV.